This entry features one TCR beta chain sequence. The time point denotes: sample taken at primary tumor resection. This entry is derived from a study of spatial heterogeneity in lung cancer. In TCRdb, the 5' RACE reads were re-called with MiXCR into one record per CDR3 protein. The table has tens of thousands of distinct CDR3 sequences, around 12% seen once. The germline V gene has CDR1 MNHEY and CDR2 SVGEGT. V dropped 6 bases and J dropped 3; count of bases not matched to a gene: 12. The CDR3 runs to 16 residues. The V gene is TRBV6-2 or TRBV6-3, the J gene TRBJ2-7, with 9 bases aligning to TRBD1. The clonotype comes from a male donor with early-stage non-small cell lung cancer. The source was PBMCs, collected at surgery. The CDR3 sequence: CASSYRQGTGRYEQYF. The CDR3 DNA follows: TGTGCCAGCAGCTACCGACAAGGGACAGGGCGCTACGAGCAGTACTTC.